These 31 T cell receptor beta chains share one sample of origin, sequenced in a study of T-cell reconstitution after alpha-beta-depleted transplantation in children (dated by TCRdb to 2016 to 2018). The method behind the library was PCR. TCRdb records Illumina HiSeq 2500 as the sequencer. TCR libraries were prepared with molecular barcoding, using unique molecular identifiers to normalize TCRbeta repertoire quantification. TCRdb's own reprocessing of the public reads used fastp at Q25 and MiXCR and kept productive beta chains. Merged by CDR3 protein, the rows form single entries marked with the most common genes and DNA. In this sample the table shows 70,000 or so distinct CDR3 sequences, about 11% of which occur a single time. Under 15% of the sample comes from the top ten. This sample's treatment or condition label indicates: allogeneic hematopoietic cell transplantation with graft depleted of TCRalphabeta T cells and CD19 B cells.

This sample comprised PBMCs, obtained before TCRalphabeta/CD19-depleted stem cell transplant. The origin of the receptors is a boy aged 5-17 years with acute myeloid leukemia, due to receive a stem cell transplant.

This clonotype was observed a handful of times. The V call is TRBV28, the J call TRBJ2-1; TRBD2 matches 8 bases. Germline loops: CDR1 MDHEN, CDR2 SYDVKM. The CDR3 contains 15 residues. The V segment lost 11 bases and the J segment 10 bases; nucleotides outside the gene matches: 19. CDR3 protein: CAANRMSGSYIEQFF. Here the CDR3 DNA reads TGTGCCGCAAATCGGATGAGCGGGAGTTACATAGAGCAGTTCTTC. The entire variable domain, with the rest obtained from reference TRBV28 and TRBJ2-1, is as follows: DVKVTQSSRYLVKRTGEKVFLECVQDMDHENMFWYRQDPGLGLRLIYFSYDVKMKEKGDIPEGYSVSREKKERFSLILESASTNQTSMYLCAANRMSGSYIEQFFGPGTRLTVL.

This clonotype appeared many times. V and J are TRBV10-3 and TRBJ2-1; 10 nucleotides agree with TRBD2. Germline V lookup: CDR1 ENHRY, CDR2 SYGVKD. The CDR3 length is 15 residues. V trimming: 0 bases; J trimming: 9 bases; junction bases outside the gene matches: 5. The CDR3 DNA reads as TGTGCCATCAGTGAGTCAAGCGGGGGGGCCGTTGAGCAGTTCTTC. It is translated as CAISESSGGAVEQFF.

This clonotype was observed at least ten times. The chain links TRBV4-3 to TRBJ2-3; maybe TRBD1 (6 bases). The CDR3 extends over 15 amino acids. V lost 0 bases, J lost 4 bases, and 11 bases lay in between. Germline lookup yields CDR1 LGHNA and CDR2 YSLEER. The CDR3, as DNA: TGCGCCAGCAGCCAAGATAACAGGGTCCCAGATACGCAGTATTTT. Translating it yields CASSQDNRVPDTQYF.

This clonotype was observed many times. The chain is built from TRBV9 and TRBJ2-1; D gene ambiguous. The CDR3 loop spans 15 amino acids. Trimming took 3 bases from V and 5 from J, leaving 15 bases between them. Germline CDR1 reads SGDLS; CDR2 reads YYNGEE. The CDR3 loop reads CASSDPPIGNNEQFF. The CDR3 DNA sequence: TGTGCCAGCAGCGACCCCCCCATAGGGAACAATGAGCAGTTCTTC.

This clonotype was found a few times. The chain combines TRBV29-1 with TRBJ2-2, with 9 bases identical to TRBD2. Germline trimming cut 7 bases from V and 6 bases from J; bases unmatched to any gene: 6. The CDR3 runs 13 residues. Germline loops: CDR1 SQVTM, CDR2 ANQGSEA. The CDR3 coding sequence is TGCAGCGGCAAGGTAGCGGGAGCCGGGGAGCTGTTTTTT. Protein product: CSGKVAGAGELFF.

Many counts were recorded for this clonotype. The chain links TRBV7-9 to TRBJ1-1; 7 bases are shared with TRBD1. J was trimmed by 0 bases and V by 5 bases; bases with no gene match: 3. The CDR3 contains 14 residues. Germline CDR1 is SEHNR and CDR2 is FQNEAQ (reference sequence). CDR3 nucleotide sequence: TGTGCCAGCAGCCGTACAGGGGTGAACACTGAAGCTTTCTTT. Translated: CASSRTGVNTEAFF. The whole variable domain, remainder taken from reference TRBV7-9 and TRBJ1-1, is DTGVSQNPRHKITKRGQNVTFRCDPISEHNRLYWYRQTLGQGPEFLTYFQNEAQLEKSRLLSDRFSAERPKGSFSTLEIQRTEQGDSAMYLCASSRTGVNTEAFFGQGTRLTVV.

Many counts were recorded for this clonotype. The chain is built from TRBV10-3 and TRBJ2-5; TRBD2 is a possible D gene (5 bases). V shed 0 bases and J shed 0 bases, with 11 bases lying between them. The germline gives CDR1 ENHRY, CDR2 SYGVKD. This CDR3 spans 16 amino acids. The CDR3 spells CAISESAGRYQETQYF. CDR3 in DNA: TGTGCCATCAGTGAGTCGGCGGGCCGGTACCAAGAGACCCAGTACTTC.

The gene calls are TRBV20-1 and TRBJ1-5, with a weak D call TRBD1 (6 bases). The length of the CDR3 is 15 residues. The V gene's germline CDR1 is DFQATT and CDR2 SNEGSKA (reference sequence). V was pared by 5 bases and J by 0 bases, with 14 bases between. The CDR3 here is CSAPGHYCSNQPQHF. In DNA form, the CDR3 reads TGCAGTGCTCCGGGACACTACTGTAGCAATCAGCCCCAGCATTTT.

Many counts were recorded for this clonotype. The chain combines TRBV20-1 with TRBJ1-2; 7 nucleotides agree with TRBD1. The ends lost 6 bases at V and 4 bases at J; junction bases unmatched: 8. The CDR3 extends over 13 amino acids. Germline loops: CDR1 DFQATT, CDR2 SNEGSKA (reference sequence). The chain's CDR3 is CSARTDRAYGYTF. The CDR3 DNA reads TGCAGTGCGCGGACAGACAGGGCCTATGGCTACACCTTC.

This clonotype was counted many times. The genes are TRBV20-1 and TRBJ2-3, with 9 bases fitting TRBD2. In germline, CDR1 is DFQATT, CDR2 SNEGSKA (reference sequence). Trimming took 3 bases from V and 2 from J; bases not matched to a gene: 6. The CDR3 consists of 15 residues. The DNA for the CDR3 is TGCAGTGCTAGGGGGCTAGCGGGGTACACAGATACGCAGTATTTT. This codes for CSARGLAGYTDTQYF.

This clonotype was detected many times. This rearrangement joins TRBV20-1 to TRBJ2-6; D unresolved. The CDR3 has 13 amino acids. Germline-derived CDR1 and CDR2 are DFQATT and SNEGSKA (reference sequence). V shed 6 bases and J shed 1 base, with 7 bases lying between them. The CDR3 is CSAVISGANVLTF. The CDR3 DNA follows: TGCAGTGCAGTTATTTCTGGGGCCAACGTCCTGACTTTC.

This clonotype was seen ten or more times. The chain couples TRBV20-1 to TRBJ1-6; D is undetermined. Germline CDR1 reads DFQATT; CDR2 reads SNEGSKA (reference sequence). V gave up 2 bases and J gave up 12 bases, with 14 bases separating them. This CDR3 has 13 amino acids. CDR3 loop: CSARPGRVGPLHF. The DNA of the CDR3 is TGCAGTGCTAGACCGGGCCGGGTGGGACCCCTCCACTTT.

This clonotype was observed at least ten times. This chain connects TRBV12-3 or TRBV12-4 to TRBJ2-3; D is ambiguous. The CDR3 is made up of 14 amino acids. Trimming left V 3 bases short and J 2 bases short, with 9 bases between. The CDR3: CASSFAADTDTQYF. DNA for the CDR3: TGTGCCAGCAGTTTTGCGGCTGACACAGATACGCAGTATTTT.

The chain joins TRBV5-6 to TRBJ2-7; D not resolved. This CDR3 region has 15 residues. From germline, CDR1 is SGHDT and CDR2 YYEEEE. V was clipped by 8 bases and J by 2 bases, with 20 bases between them. The CDR3 nucleotides read TGTGCCAGGGGCCCCGGGCTCCGCGGCACCTACGAGCAGTACTTC. This translates into CARGPGLRGTYEQYF.

This clonotype was seen at least ten times. V and J are TRBV6-5 and TRBJ1-3; tentative D call: TRBD1 (5 bases). The CDR3 consists of 19 residues. Trimming removed 1 base at V and 0 bases at J, with 19 bases between. Germline V gene lookup returns CDR1 MNHEY and CDR2 SVGAGI. The CDR3 spells CASSYFPLTASYSGNTIYF. The CDR3 bases are TGTGCCAGCAGTTACTTCCCTTTGACAGCTTCCTACTCTGGAAACACCATATATTTT.

This clonotype was picked up many times. The chain links TRBV5-5 to TRBJ1-5; 7 bases map to TRBD1. Germline V gene sequence: CDR1 SGHKS, CDR2 YYEKEE (reference sequence). The length of the CDR3 is 17 residues. V was clipped by 2 bases and J by 4 bases; unmatched bases: 12. CDR3 nucleotide sequence: TGTGCCAGCAGCTTACTCGGCATACCAGGGGGAAATCAGCCCCAGCATTTT. Residues: CASSLLGIPGGNQPQHF.

This clonotype was seen repeatedly, ten times or more. The CDR3 sequence is CASTVDGRETQYF. The CDR3 nucleotides read TGTGCCAGCACGGTTGACGGGCGGGAGACCCAGTACTTC. V usage is TRBV2 and J usage is TRBJ2-5; D remains unclear. Trimming removed 7 bases from V and 5 bases from J, with 14 bases in between. Germline V gene sequence: CDR1 SNHLY, CDR2 FYNNEI. This CDR3 region has 13 residues.

This clonotype occurred many times. The chain is built from TRBV20-1 and TRBJ1-2; 9 nucleotides align to TRBD1. The V and J ends lost 5 bases and 3 bases, in that order; junction bases with no gene match: 4. The CDR3 loop spans 13 amino acids. In germline, CDR1 is DFQATT, CDR2 SNEGSKA (reference sequence). CDR3 bases: TGCAGTGCTTATGACAGGGGGGACTATGGCTACACCTTC. This sequence encodes CSAYDRGDYGYTF.

This chain uses TRBV15 with TRBJ1-3; D unclear. The CDR3 length is 15 residues. Trimming took off 3 bases at V and 2 bases at J, with 11 bases between the two ends. Germline CDR1 LNHNV, CDR2 YYDKDF (reference sequence). The CDR3 spells CATSSSDLAGNTIYF. DNA for the CDR3: TGTGCCACCAGCAGTAGCGACTTAGCTGGAAACACCATATATTTT.

This clonotype was counted many times. V is TRBV6-5 and J is TRBJ1-1, with D possibly matching TRBD1 (6 bases). CDR3 length: 18 amino acids. Per the germline V gene, CDR1 is MNHEY and CDR2 is SVGAGI. V was trimmed by 7 bases and J by 1 base, leaving 25 bases between them. CDR3 region: CASNRSWRGARENTEAFF. In DNA, the CDR3 is TGTGCCAGCAATCGGAGCTGGCGGGGGGCGCGCGAGAACACTGAAGCTTTCTTT.

This clonotype was detected only a few times. The gene calls are TRBV19 and TRBJ2-2; D is ambiguous. Germline CDR1 LNHDA, CDR2 SQIVND (reference sequence). This CDR3 has 12 residues. Trimming pared 3 bases from V and 6 bases from J, leaving 5 bases between. The CDR3 reads CASSMGPGELFF. Written as DNA, the CDR3 is TGTGCCAGTAGTATGGGTCCCGGGGAGCTGTTTTTT.

This clonotype was counted many times. The rearrangement uses TRBV7-2 and TRBJ2-5, with D possibly matching TRBD1 (6 bases). V lost 2 bases and J lost 5, with 18 bases in between. This CDR3 region has 16 residues. Germline assignment: CDR1 SGHTA and CDR2 FQGNSA. The CDR3 protein is CASSLNRGGFGETQYF. The CDR3 nucleotides are TGTGCCAGCAGCTTAAACCGAGGGGGTTTCGGGGAGACCCAGTACTTC.

This clonotype has ten or more counts. A junction end diverges from the germline sequence, so it may reflect a read error. The chain links TRBV20-1 to TRBJ1-5; D is unclear. This CDR3 is 12 amino acids long. CDR1 DFQATT and CDR2 SNEGSKA come from the germline V gene (reference sequence). CDR3 DNA sequence: TGCAGTGCGAGAGCTAGCAATCAGCCCCAGCATTTT. The encoded protein is CSARASNQPQHF.

This clonotype was seen repeatedly, ten times or more. V usage is TRBV11-2 and J usage is TRBJ2-1; 7 nucleotides match TRBD1. Per germline, CDR1 SGHAT and CDR2 FQNNGV. This CDR3 region has 16 residues. V was clipped by 1 base and J by 6 bases; unmatched bases: 9. The CDR3 spells CASSLAGTVSPNEQFF. In nucleotides, the CDR3 is TGTGCCAGCAGCTTAGCCGGGACAGTCTCACCCAATGAGCAGTTCTTC.

This clonotype was seen at least ten times. This chain connects TRBV18 to TRBJ2-1; 13 bases fit TRBD2. The CDR3 runs to 19 residues. The V gene's germline CDR1 is KGHSH and CDR2 LQKENI. Losses at the gene ends were 6 bases for V and 7 bases for J; bases not matched to a gene: 18. The CDR3 bases are TGTGCCAGCTCCCACATCCCATCCCAAGGACTAGCGGGAGCTAATGAGCAGTTCTTC. It is translated as CASSHIPSQGLAGANEQFF. Using reference TRBV18 and TRBJ2-1 for the parts outside the CDR3, the full variable domain is NAGVMQNPRHLVRRRGQEARLRCSPMKGHSHVYWYRQLPEEGLKFMVYLQKENIIDESGMPKERFSAEFPKEGPSILRIQQVVRGDSAAYFCASSHIPSQGLAGANEQFFGPGTRLTVL.

Turning to this clonotype: Just one base apart from a much larger clone, this may be a read error. CDR3 residues: CASSRRGADTQYF. Written as DNA, the CDR3 is TGTGCCAGCAGCCGGCGGGGCGCAGATACGCAGTATTTT. The chain links TRBV5-6 to TRBJ2-3; perhaps TRBD2 as D (6 bases). This CDR3 is 13 amino acids long. V lost 4 bases, J lost 4 bases, and 10 bases lay in between. Germline CDR1 SGHDT, CDR2 YYEEEE.

The sample holds many counts of this clonotype. This sequence joins TRBV12-3 or TRBV12-4 and TRBJ1-1; TRBD1 agrees at 11 bases. The V gene end was trimmed by 1 base and the J gene end by 5 bases; junction bases not matched to a gene: 0. The CDR3 runs 14 residues. The CDR3 sequence is CASSLGDRGTEAFF. DNA of the CDR3: TGTGCCAGCAGTTTAGGGGACAGGGGGACTGAAGCTTTCTTT.

The chain is built from TRBV29-1 and TRBJ2-7; 13 positions match TRBD2. The CDR3 spans 14 residues. The junction had 10 bases not matched to a gene; V was cut back by 4 bases and J by 10 bases. Germline CDR1 reads SQVTM; CDR2 reads ANQGSEA. Here the CDR3 reads CSVVGGTSGNKQYF. CDR3 DNA: TGCAGCGTTGTAGGGGGGACTAGCGGGAACAAACAGTACTTC.

This clonotype has at least ten counts. The chain joins TRBV3-1 to TRBJ2-7, with 8 positions matching TRBD1. J lost 3 bases, V lost 4 bases, and 2 bases had no gene match. The CDR3 contains 13 residues. CDR1 is LGHDT, CDR2 YNNKEL, per germline (reference sequence). CDR3 nucleotides: TGTGCCAGCAGCCGGGACAGGTTCTACGAGCAGTACTTC. Protein product: CASSRDRFYEQYF.

This clonotype has a count of ten or more. V is TRBV7-9 and J is TRBJ2-2, with D possibly TRBD1 on 5 matching bases. Germline loops: CDR1 SEHNR, CDR2 FQNEAQ (reference sequence). The CDR3 has 15 residues. Trimming stripped 4 bases from V and 1 base from J, with 10 bases between. DNA for the CDR3: TGTGCCAGCAGCTCCAGGACATTGAACACCGGGGAGCTGTTTTTT. This encodes CASSSRTLNTGELFF.

This clonotype showed up many times. As DNA, the CDR3 is TGTGCCAGCAGCTCCCTCCTAGCGGGAGATCCACGGGAGCAGTTCTTC. Translation gives CASSSLLAGDPREQFF. The V and J genes are TRBV27 and TRBJ2-1, with 10 bases that match TRBD2. The CDR3 consists of 16 residues. The V gene's germline CDR1 is MNHEY and CDR2 SMNVEV (reference sequence). The V gene end was trimmed by 6 bases and the J gene end by 10 bases; junction bases not matched to a gene: 15.